This T cell receptor beta chain is drawn from a study of blood T cell repertoires in COVID-19. Turning to the study itself: Acute and convalescent COVID-19 specimens originated in the United States, Italy and Spain. PBMCs, B-cell-depleted T cells, or T cells provided the cDNA or gDNA that made up the material.

Per the study methods: Reference gene primer amplification gave nucleated cell count estimates. Assay used: immunoSEQ multiplex PCR; TCRdb lists only in-frame clones, some missing. From that table come the V and J calls and clone size; the DNA was used to work out D and trimming. The data show about 36,000 clones, roughly four fifths seen once. Germline-derived CDR1 and CDR2 are LNHDA and SQIVND (reference sequence). CDR3 length equals 17 residues. J was trimmed by 5 bases and V by 5 bases; bases with no gene match: 16. The clonotype was recovered from a human donor in a cohort sampled during active or convalescent COVID-19. The donor label of this sample is uncertain. The chain joins TRBV19 to TRBJ1-1, with 8 positions matching TRBD1. Sequencing used peripheral blood. The CDR3: CASSQLPRTGGKTEAFF. The CDR3 region has the DNA TGTGCCAGTAGTCAACTCCCCCGAACAGGGGGTAAAACTGAAGCTTTCTTT.